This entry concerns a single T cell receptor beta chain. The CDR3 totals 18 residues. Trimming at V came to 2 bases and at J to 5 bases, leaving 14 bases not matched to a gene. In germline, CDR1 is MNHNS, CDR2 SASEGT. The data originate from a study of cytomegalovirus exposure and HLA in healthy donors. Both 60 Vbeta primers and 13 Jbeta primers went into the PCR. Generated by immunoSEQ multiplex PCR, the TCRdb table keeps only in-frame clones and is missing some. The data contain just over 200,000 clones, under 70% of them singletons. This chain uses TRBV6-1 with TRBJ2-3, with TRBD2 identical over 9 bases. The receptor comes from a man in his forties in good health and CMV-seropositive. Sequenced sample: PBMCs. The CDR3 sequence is CASSEWARRGGAVDTQYF. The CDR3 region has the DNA TGTGCCAGCAGTGAATGGGCTCGGCGGGGGGGCGCGGTAGATACGCAGTATTTT.